Below are 22 T cell receptor beta chains sequenced from a single sample in a study of shared clonotypes between healthy human individuals. Here immunoSEQ multiplex PCR was the method, and the copy in TCRdb shows in-frame clones only, minus some. The sample lists hundreds of thousands of clones, around 96% seen once, with about 0.12% in the top ten. As defined, naive CD8 cells were CD45RO-negative and positively selected for CCR7, with terminally differentiated effector memory CD45RA+ cells excluded. The sequencing input was naive CD8+ T cells sorted from blood. All receptors derive from a woman in her 30s in good health.

This sequence joins TRBV15 and TRBJ2-7; TRBD1 matches at 8 bases. CDR3 size: 14 residues. From germline, CDR1 is LNHNV and CDR2 YYDKDF (reference sequence). V shed 0 bases and J 6 bases; nucleotides not matched to a gene: 4. The CDR3 DNA sequence: TGTGCCACCAGCAGAGAGGACAGGGCAGGCGAGCAGTACTTC. Translation gives CATSREDRAGEQYF.

The rearrangement links TRBV5-6 to TRBJ2-2, with 7 bases that match TRBD2. The CDR3 is 17 amino acids. The germline V gene encodes CDR1 SGHDT and CDR2 YYEEEE. V trimming: 0 bases; J trimming: 3 bases; junction bases outside the gene matches: 8. The CDR3 region is CASSLEYTSADTGELFF. The DNA of the CDR3 is TGTGCCAGCAGCTTGGAATACACTAGCGCGGACACCGGGGAGCTGTTTTTT.

This rearrangement joins TRBV5-1 to TRBJ2-5; D may correspond to TRBD1 or TRBD2 (7 bases each). Germline V gives CDR1 SGHRS, CDR2 YFSETQ. V dropped 4 bases and J dropped 7 bases, with 32 bases sitting between them. The CDR3 consists of 19 residues. CDR3: CASSVTGSRFSGLEGTQYF. The DNA of the CDR3 is TGCGCCAGCAGCGTGACAGGGTCCAGATTTAGCGGACTAGAGGGGACCCAGTACTTC.

This clone was picked up one time. CDR3 in amino acids: CASTGGDRTNYNEQFF. The CDR3 nucleotides are TGTGCCAGCACGGGGGGAGACAGGACTAACTACAATGAGCAGTTCTTC. The V and J genes are TRBV2 and TRBJ2-1; D may be TRBD2 (7 bases). This CDR3 comprises 16 residues. Germline values: CDR1 SNHLY, CDR2 FYNNEI. Trimming left V 7 bases short and J 3 bases short, with 19 bases between.

The V and J genes are TRBV27 and TRBJ2-7, with 8 bases identical to TRBD1. The CDR3 is 16 amino acids. Trimming cost V 0 bases and J 4 bases; bases outside gene matches: 8. Germline CDR1 reads MNHEY; CDR2 reads SMNVEV (reference sequence). DNA of the CDR3: TGTGCCAGCAGTTTATCGGCAGGGGGCGTTAGTTACGAGCAGTACTTC. Translating it yields CASSLSAGGVSYEQYF.

The chain is built from TRBV29-1 and TRBJ2-3; D is uncertain. V lost 6 bases to trimming and J lost 4 bases, with 14 bases between them. The CDR3 contains 13 residues. Germline CDR1 and CDR2: SQVTM and ANQGSEA. The DNA for the CDR3 is TGCAGCGTCCCTCGACTTGTCCCAGATACGCAGTATTTT. Translating it yields CSVPRLVPDTQYF.

The gene calls are TRBV13 and TRBJ2-1; D is undetermined. This CDR3 is 15 amino acids long. Germline V lookup: CDR1 PRHDT, CDR2 FYEKMQ (reference sequence). With 5 bases removed from V and 8 bases from J, the gap between germline ends came to 19 bases. This CDR3 reads CASSPWTPGVDEQFF. The CDR3 coding sequence is TGTGCCAGCAGCCCGTGGACCCCGGGTGTCGATGAGCAGTTCTTC.

This chain connects TRBV5-1 to TRBJ1-1; 8 bases match TRBD1. This CDR3 comprises 21 residues. Germline V lookup: CDR1 SGHRS, CDR2 YFSETQ. After removal of 0 bases from V and 3 bases from J, the junction contained 22 bases not matched to a gene. The CDR3 loop reads CASSLVFRQGKSRESDTEAFF. For the CDR3, the DNA is TGCGCCAGCAGCTTGGTCTTTAGACAGGGGAAGTCGAGGGAATCGGACACTGAAGCTTTCTTT. The whole variable domain, filled in from reference TRBV5-1 and TRBJ1-1, reads KAGVTQTPRYLIKTRGQQVTLSCSPISGHRSVSWYQQTPGQGLQFLFEYFSETQRNKGNFPGRFSGRQFSNSRSEMNVSTLELGDSALYLCASSLVFRQGKSRESDTEAFFGQGTRLTVV.

The chain combines TRBV21-1 with TRBJ2-5; TRBD2 is the table's D call and was not checked against the DNA. TRBV21-1 is assigned pseudogene status. This CDR3 spans 16 amino acids. The DNA of the CDR3 is TGTGCCAGCAGCAAAGGAAGCGGAAGCGTGAGGGAGACCCAGTACTTC. Translated, it gives CASSKGSGSVRETQYF.

The chain combines TRBV4-1 with TRBJ1-2, with 7 positions matching TRBD1. Germline loops: CDR1 MGHRA, CDR2 YSYEKL. CDR3 length: 15 amino acids. V shed 4 bases, J shed 3 bases, and the junction held 8 bases outside the gene matches. CDR3 region: CASSLRDSGDYGYTF. DNA of the CDR3: TGCGCCAGCAGCCTCCGGGACAGTGGAGACTATGGCTACACCTTC.

V is TRBV27 and J is TRBJ2-1; D is unclear. With 2 bases removed from V and 3 bases from J, the gap between germline ends came to 8 bases. The CDR3 loop spans 14 amino acids. Germline values: CDR1 MNHEY, CDR2 SMNVEV (reference sequence). CDR3 sequence reads: CASSLRYGYNEQFF. As DNA, the CDR3 is TGTGCCAGCAGTTTACGGTACGGCTACAATGAGCAGTTCTTC.

This rearrangement joins TRBV6-1 to TRBJ2-1; TRBD2 might be the D (6 bases). Germline CDR1 is MNHNS and CDR2 is SASEGT. The CDR3 runs 15 residues. The germline V and J ends were trimmed by 3 bases and 3 bases, with 12 bases remaining between them. The CDR3 protein is CASSDLAKIYNEQFF. The DNA of the CDR3 is TGTGCCAGCAGTGATCTAGCGAAAATCTACAATGAGCAGTTCTTC.

The CDR3 reads CASSPPLSTGREDTEAFF. The CDR3, as DNA: TGTGCCAGCAGCCCGCCATTATCAACAGGGCGCGAGGACACTGAAGCTTTCTTT. J is TRBJ1-1 and V is TRBV5-4, with D maybe TRBD1 (6 bases). The CDR3 length is 18 residues. Germline lookup yields CDR1 SGHNT and CDR2 YYREEE (reference sequence). V was trimmed by 4 bases and J by 3 bases, leaving 25 bases between them.

This clone was recorded only once. The genes are TRBV5-6 and TRBJ2-5; 7 bases match TRBD1. This CDR3 has 15 residues. Germline V gene sequence: CDR1 SGHDT, CDR2 YYEEEE. V was pared by 0 bases and J by 2 bases, with 4 bases of the junction left unmatched. This CDR3 is CASSLEGTEQETQYF. The CDR3 DNA sequence: TGTGCCAGCAGCTTGGAAGGGACAGAGCAAGAGACCCAGTACTTC.

This chain links TRBV6-1 with TRBJ2-7; 9 bases agree with TRBD2. The length of the CDR3 is 15 residues. Germline V gene sequence: CDR1 MNHNS, CDR2 SASEGT. J lost 3 bases, V lost 6 bases, and 9 bases had no gene match. This CDR3 reads CASRETASGDYEQYF. The CDR3 bases are TGTGCCAGCAGGGAGACGGCTAGCGGGGACTACGAGCAGTACTTC.

This clone was observed a few times. In DNA form, the CDR3 reads TGTGCCAGCAGCGTATGGGACTTGGGGGAGCTGTTTTTT. It specifies CASSVWDLGELFF. The chain joins TRBV9 to TRBJ2-2; weak D call: TRBD2 (6 bases). The CDR3 contains 13 residues. Germline-derived CDR1 and CDR2 are SGDLS and YYNGEE. Trimming removed 1 base at V and 8 bases at J, with 9 bases between.

V and J are TRBV4-1 and TRBJ1-2; 8 nucleotides line up with TRBD1. J was trimmed by 7 bases and V by 8 bases; bases with no gene match: 9. The CDR3 has 13 residues. Germline values: CDR1 MGHRA, CDR2 YSYEKL. CDR3 loop: CASLGQGSGGYTF. The CDR3 DNA reads as TGCGCCAGCCTAGGACAGGGCTCAGGTGGCTACACCTTC.

V usage is TRBV9 and J usage is TRBJ1-5; TRBD1 might be the D (5 bases). CDR1 is SGDLS and CDR2 is YYNGEE in the germline V gene. CDR3 length equals 14 residues. Trimming shortened V by 4 bases and J by 5 bases, and 13 bases separated the two germline ends. The CDR3 is CASSRRDGYQPQHF. For the CDR3, the DNA is TGTGCCAGCAGCCGCCGGGACGGCTATCAGCCCCAGCATTTT.

Here the CDR3 reads CASSVSAQSPSSGNTIYF. The CDR3 coding sequence is TGTGCCAGCAGCGTTTCTGCTCAATCTCCCTCCTCTGGAAACACCATATATTTT. The chain is built from TRBV9 and TRBJ1-3, with D hard to call. The CDR3 is 18 residues long. Trimming stripped 2 bases from V and 0 bases from J, with 18 bases between. Per the germline V gene, CDR1 is SGDLS and CDR2 is YYNGEE.

The chain recombines TRBV6-5 with TRBJ2-1; a weak D match, TRBD2 (5 bases). Trimming left V 4 bases short and J 8 bases short, with 21 bases between. The CDR3 spans 16 residues. Germline loops: CDR1 MNHEY, CDR2 SVGAGI. The CDR3: CASSWSVGEVNDEQFF. The DNA of the CDR3 is TGTGCCAGCAGTTGGTCTGTGGGAGAAGTCAACGATGAGCAGTTCTTC.

As to this clone: Other nucleotide sequences in the sample specify the same CDR3. The chain recombines TRBV27 with TRBJ2-7; D possibly corresponds to TRBD1 (5 bases). Germline V gene sequence: CDR1 MNHEY, CDR2 SMNVEV (reference sequence). The CDR3 covers 11 residues. Trimming removed 5 bases at V and 3 bases at J, with 5 bases between. Here the CDR3 DNA reads TGTGCCAGCAGTCAGGGCTACGAGCAGTACTTC. Residues: CASSQGYEQYF.

In regard to this clone: This sample also contains other DNA sequences that code for the same CDR3. The chain recombines TRBV29-1 with TRBJ2-2, with D tentatively TRBD2 (5 bases). The CDR3 spans 13 residues. Deletions cut 7 bases from V and 0 bases from J, with 9 bases between. Germline V gene lookup returns CDR1 SQVTM and CDR2 ANQGSEA. CDR3 loop: CSARTANTGELFF. The CDR3 nucleotides read TGCAGCGCGCGGACTGCGAACACCGGGGAGCTGTTTTTT.